Below are 18 T cell receptor beta chains sequenced from a single sample in a study of T cells in Graves' hyperthyroidism and ophthalmopathy. TCR beta CDR3 regions were amplified from RNA transcripts. During a first-round RT-PCR of the TCR CDR3, the HTBI primer set was used. Using its own MiXCR run on the multiplex PCR reads, TCRdb lists one record per CDR3 protein. This table holds some 300,000 distinct CDR3 sequences, roughly 18% found once. Sequenced: blood. Receptors were obtained from a man in his fifties with Graves' ophthalmopathy.

In its sample, this clonotype was seen many times. The V gene is TRBV9, the J gene TRBJ1-1; D unresolved. CDR3 length: 16 amino acids. Germline CDR1 reads SGDLS; CDR2 reads YYNGEE. V was cut by 3 bases and J by 0 bases, with 15 bases left in between. The DNA for the CDR3 is TGTGCCAGCAGCGACGGTGCAGGAGGATTGAACACTGAAGCTTTCTTT. Protein product: CASSDGAGGLNTEAFF.

This clonotype has a count of ten or more. The rearrangement uses TRBV2 and TRBJ2-1; D possibly corresponds to TRBD2 (5 bases). CDR1 and CDR2 from the germline V gene are SNHLY and FYNNEI. This CDR3 region has 14 residues. V was clipped by 8 bases and J by 9 bases, with 20 bases between them. The CDR3 spells CASVDLLVNSEQFF. Written as DNA, the CDR3 is TGTGCCAGCGTCGACTTACTAGTTAACTCTGAGCAGTTCTTC.

This clonotype was seen ten or more times. The chain couples TRBV13 to TRBJ2-7; possibly TRBD1 for D (5 bases). Trimming took 5 bases from V and 0 from J, leaving 11 bases between them. Germline values: CDR1 PRHDT, CDR2 FYEKMQ (reference sequence). The CDR3 has 14 amino acids. For the CDR3, the DNA is TGTGCCAGCAGCCCCCGACAGAACTCCTACGAGCAGTACTTC. Its protein is CASSPRQNSYEQYF.

The chain combines TRBV3-1 with TRBJ2-3, with D possibly matching TRBD2 (7 bases). V dropped 4 bases and J dropped 6 bases, with 23 bases sitting between them. This CDR3 is 17 amino acids long. Germline lookup yields CDR1 LGHDT and CDR2 YNNKEL (reference sequence). This CDR3 is CASSLGGGGRAADTQYF. The CDR3 bases are TGTGCCAGCAGCCTGGGCGGAGGGGGGAGGGCCGCGGATACGCAGTATTTT.

This clonotype was counted at least ten times. The chain carries TRBV7-2 and TRBJ2-3; possible D gene TRBD2, 5 bases. V lost 4 bases and J lost 1, with 15 bases in between. Per the germline V gene, CDR1 is SGHTA and CDR2 is FQGNSA. CDR3 length: 16 residues. The CDR3 sequence is CASSSGGQGGTDTQYF. The CDR3 DNA reads as TGTGCCAGCAGCTCCGGCGGGCAAGGTGGCACAGATACGCAGTATTTT.

The chain couples TRBV12-5 to TRBJ2-3; D is undetermined. The germline V and J ends were trimmed by 3 bases and 1 base, with 11 bases remaining between them. This CDR3 contains 15 residues. CDR1 and CDR2 (germline): LGHNT, FRNRAP. The CDR3 nucleotides are TGTGCTAGTGGTTTTTTCGGCCCAGGCACAGATACGCAGTATTTT. This encodes CASGFFGPGTDTQYF.

The chain couples TRBV7-3 to TRBJ2-7; 11 positions agree with TRBD2. This CDR3 is built from 16 residues. V lost 6 bases and J lost 6; bases outside the gene matches: 13. The V gene's germline CDR1 is SGHTA and CDR2 FQGTGA. The CDR3 spells CASSLLAGGPPTEQYF. CDR3 nucleotides: TGTGCCAGCAGTCTTTTAGCGGGAGGGCCCCCCACCGAGCAGTACTTC. Full variable domain (missing parts from reference TRBV7-3 and TRBJ2-7): GAGVSQTPSNKVTEKGKYVELRCDPISGHTALYWYRQSLGQGPEFLIYFQGTGAADDSGLPNDRFFAVRPEGSVSTLKIQRTERGDSAVYLCASSLLAGGPPTEQYFGPGTRLTVT.

As to this clonotype: Just one base apart from a much larger clone, this may be a read error. The V and J genes are TRBV12-3 or TRBV12-4 and TRBJ2-7; 10 bases line up with TRBD2. The CDR3 loop spans 15 amino acids. V shed 4 bases and J 5 bases; nucleotides not matched to a gene: 8. The CDR3 DNA is TGTGCCAGCAGTTCACTAGCGGGGACCGTGGACGAGCAGTACTTC. Translated: CASSSLAGTVDEQYF.

In this sample, this clonotype turned up many times. The gene calls are TRBV28 and TRBJ2-5; perhaps TRBD2 as D (7 bases). With 6 bases removed from V and 5 bases from J, the gap between germline ends came to 13 bases. Germline CDR1 is MDHEN and CDR2 is SYDVKM. The CDR3 is 13 amino acids. The CDR3 DNA reads TGTGCCAGCAGGGGAGGGGGACGGGAGACCCAGTACTTC. Translation: CASRGGGRETQYF.

This clonotype was seen once. This chain joins TRBV6-9 and TRBJ2-1; D might be TRBD1 or TRBD2, each matching 5 bases. The CDR3 totals 14 residues. V was trimmed by 3 bases and J by 4 bases, leaving 10 bases between them. CDR1 is MNHGY, CDR2 SVAAGI, per germline. The CDR3 reads CASSYEGRYNEQFF. CDR3 nucleotide sequence: TGTGCCAGCAGTTACGAGGGGAGATACAATGAGCAGTTCTTC.

The genes are TRBV7-3 and TRBJ1-4; 7 nucleotides line up with TRBD1. Germline CDR1 reads SGHTA; CDR2 reads FQGTGA. The J segment lost 8 bases and the V segment lost 7 bases, leaving 16 bases of the junction unmatched. The CDR3 spans 16 residues. The CDR3 loop reads CASTPGTRGLGEKLFF. CDR3 sequence (DNA): TGTGCCAGCACCCCCGGAACCAGGGGGTTGGGGGAAAAACTGTTTTTT.

In its sample, this clonotype was seen many times. The chain joins TRBV28 to TRBJ1-5; D remains unclear. This CDR3 has 12 amino acids. V lost 6 bases to trimming and J lost 0 bases, with 3 bases between them. Germline V CDR1 and CDR2: MDHEN, SYDVKM. The DNA for the CDR3 is TGTGCCAGCAGACTTAGCAATCAGCCCCAGCATTTT. This gives the protein CASRLSNQPQHF. Combining the CDR3 with reference TRBV28 and TRBJ1-5 gives the whole variable domain DVKVTQSSRYLVKRTGEKVFLECVQDMDHENMFWYRQDPGLGLRLIYFSYDVKMKEKGDIPEGYSVSREKKERFSLILESASTNQTSMYLCASRLSNQPQHFGDGTRLSIL.

The chain recombines TRBV7-8 with TRBJ1-4, with D hard to call. The CDR3 runs 18 residues. Germline CDR1 reads SGHVS; CDR2 reads FQNEAQ. The V end lost 7 bases, the J end lost 5 bases, and 26 bases lay between the germline ends. Here the CDR3 DNA reads TGTGCCAGCACCCCTATGGGGTCTGGGATAGCCAAGAATGAAAAACTGTTTTTT. Its protein is CASTPMGSGIAKNEKLFF.

This clonotype showed up just a few times. The chain couples TRBV6-4 to TRBJ1-2; D possibly corresponds to TRBD1 (6 bases). CDR1 is MRHNA and CDR2 is SNTAGT in the germline V gene. The CDR3 is 14 amino acids. V was shortened by 2 bases and J by 7 bases, with 14 bases between the two germline ends. This CDR3 reads CASSDGRGGAGYTF. The DNA of the CDR3 is TGTGCCAGCAGTGACGGCAGGGGCGGAGCTGGCTACACCTTC.

This clonotype was counted at least ten times. The chain combines TRBV28 with TRBJ1-5; TRBD1 agrees at 7 bases. CDR3 size: 17 residues. Germline-derived CDR1 and CDR2 are MDHEN and SYDVKM. V lost 5 bases and J lost 2; bases outside the gene matches: 12. CDR3 residues: CASSGRELTGGNQPQHF. In DNA, the CDR3 is TGTGCCAGCAGTGGAAGGGAACTCACAGGGGGCAATCAGCCCCAGCATTTT.

This clonotype turned up a few times. This chain joins TRBV28 and TRBJ2-7, with 7 bases aligning to TRBD2. The V gene end was trimmed by 3 bases and the J gene end by 1 base; junction bases not matched to a gene: 3. The CDR3 is made up of 14 amino acids. CDR1 is MDHEN, CDR2 SYDVKM, per germline. CDR3 bases: TGTGCCAGCAGTTTGGAGCGGGAATCCTACGAGCAGTACTTC. Translated: CASSLERESYEQYF.

This clonotype was found many times. The chain uses TRBV6-5 and TRBJ2-5, with 9 bases lining up with TRBD2. CDR1 is MNHEY, CDR2 SVGAGI, per germline. The CDR3 is 16 amino acids. V gave up 0 bases and J gave up 6 bases; unmatched junction bases: 8. The CDR3 spells CASSYSGSGSVKTQYF. For the CDR3, the DNA is TGTGCCAGCAGTTACTCGGGTAGCGGGAGTGTGAAGACCCAGTACTTC.

Details on this clonotype: This may arise from a read error, as a much more abundant clone is one base away. The chain couples TRBV12-3 or TRBV12-4 to TRBJ1-6; D uncertain. The CDR3 loop spans 14 amino acids. Deletions cut 4 bases from V and 10 bases from J, with 14 bases between. The CDR3 DNA reads as TGTGCCAGCAGTTCCCGGCAGCTGGACTCACCCCTCCACTTT. Encoded protein: CASSSRQLDSPLHF.